This TCR beta chain was sequenced for a study of CD8 T cells in ankylosing spondylitis. The study's findings and limits: A motif of eight highly homologous TCR beta variants was seen as apparently characteristic of ankylosing spondylitis blood.

A single record per CDR3 protein comes from TCRdb applying MiXCR to the 5' RACE reads. The data contain some 220,000 distinct CDR3 sequences, just under 7.5% of them singletons. This clonotype appeared many times. Its antigen remains unidentified. The CDR3 totals 14 residues. Germline V gives CDR1 SGHAT, CDR2 FQNNGV. Trimming stripped 1 base from V and 6 bases from J, with 10 bases between. Sequencing was done on a sample of blood, either unsorted or a sorted T cell fraction (not recorded which). The TCR was taken from a male donor with ankylosing spondylitis. The chain uses TRBV11-2 and TRBJ2-1; D may correspond to TRBD1 or TRBD2 (6 bases each). CDR3 DNA sequence: TGTGCCAGCAGCTTAGTAGGGGGAGGCAATGAGCAGTTCTTC. Protein sequence: CASSLVGGGNEQFF. Full variable domain (missing parts from reference TRBV11-2 and TRBJ2-1): EAGVAQSPRYKIIEKRQSVAFWCNPISGHATLYWYQQILGQGPKLLIQFQNNGVVDDSQLPKDRFSAERLKGVDSTLKIQPAKLEDSAVYLCASSLVGGGNEQFFGPGTRLTVL.